This T cell receptor (beta chain) was sequenced during a study of blood T cell repertoires in COVID-19. The CDR3 loop spans 14 amino acids. V was clipped by 6 bases and J by 1 base; unmatched bases: 5. Germline CDR1 reads SGHNT; CDR2 reads YENEEA. The authors' processing: Scientists estimated how many nucleated cells there were by amplifying reference gene primers. Assay: immunoSEQ multiplex PCR; the TCRdb copy retains only in-frame clones and omits some. The V and J calls and the clone size are those of that table, but D and trimming were determined from the DNA. The sample has approximately 150,000 clones; around 80% are singletons.

This clonotype was sampled from a woman between 45 and 60 years old in a cohort sampled during active or convalescent COVID-19. Sequencing was carried out using peripheral blood. The chain uses TRBV11-3 and TRBJ1-1; TRBD1 agrees at 7 bases. The CDR3 protein is CASSPGGTNTEAFF. CDR3 DNA: TGTGCCAGCAGTCCAGGGGGGACGAACACTGAAGCTTTCTTT. The whole variable domain, filled in from reference TRBV11-3 and TRBJ1-1, reads EAGVVQSPRYKIIEKKQPVAFWCNPISGHNTLYWYLQNLGQGPELLIRYENEEAVDDSQLPKDRFSAERLKGVDSTLKIQPAELGDSAVYLCASSPGGTNTEAFFGQGTRLTVV.